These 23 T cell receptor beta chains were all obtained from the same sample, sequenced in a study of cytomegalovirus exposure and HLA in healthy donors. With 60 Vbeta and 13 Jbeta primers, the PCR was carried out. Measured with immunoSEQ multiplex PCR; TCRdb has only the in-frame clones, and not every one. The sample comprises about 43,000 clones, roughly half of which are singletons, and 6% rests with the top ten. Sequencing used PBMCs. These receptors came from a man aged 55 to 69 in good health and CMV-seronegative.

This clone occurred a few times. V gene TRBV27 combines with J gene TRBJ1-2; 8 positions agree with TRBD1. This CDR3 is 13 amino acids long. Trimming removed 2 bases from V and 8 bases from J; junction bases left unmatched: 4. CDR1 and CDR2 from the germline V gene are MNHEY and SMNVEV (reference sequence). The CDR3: CASSLRTGYGYTF. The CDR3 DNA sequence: TGTGCCAGCAGTTTAAGGACAGGGTACGGCTACACCTTC.

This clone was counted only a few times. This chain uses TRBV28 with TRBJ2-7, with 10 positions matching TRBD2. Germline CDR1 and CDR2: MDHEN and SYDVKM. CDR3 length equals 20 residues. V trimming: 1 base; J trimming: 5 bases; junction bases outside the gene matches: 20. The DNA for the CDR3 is TGTGCCAGCAGTTTATATGGGGTGTGGACTAGCGGTGAGGGAAGGGACGAGCAGTACTTC. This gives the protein CASSLYGVWTSGEGRDEQYF.

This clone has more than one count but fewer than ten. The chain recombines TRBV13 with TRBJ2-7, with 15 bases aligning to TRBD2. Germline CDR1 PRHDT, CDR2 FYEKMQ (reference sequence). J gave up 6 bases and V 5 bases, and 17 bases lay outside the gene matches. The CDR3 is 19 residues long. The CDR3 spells CASSLHQGLAGGAGGEQYF. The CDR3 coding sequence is TGTGCCAGCAGCCTCCACCAGGGACTAGCGGGGGGCGCGGGGGGCGAGCAGTACTTC.

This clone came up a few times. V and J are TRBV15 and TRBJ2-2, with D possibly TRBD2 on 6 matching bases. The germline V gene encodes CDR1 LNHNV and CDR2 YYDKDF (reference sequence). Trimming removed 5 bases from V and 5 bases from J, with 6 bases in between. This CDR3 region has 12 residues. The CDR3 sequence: CATSGGTGELFF. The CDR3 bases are TGTGCCACCAGCGGGGGGACCGGGGAGCTGTTTTTT.

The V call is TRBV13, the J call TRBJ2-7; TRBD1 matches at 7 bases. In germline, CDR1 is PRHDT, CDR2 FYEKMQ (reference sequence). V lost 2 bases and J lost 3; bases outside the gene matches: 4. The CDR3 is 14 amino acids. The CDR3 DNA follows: TGTGCCAGCAGCTTAAACCGGGACAGCTACGAGCAGTACTTC. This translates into CASSLNRDSYEQYF.

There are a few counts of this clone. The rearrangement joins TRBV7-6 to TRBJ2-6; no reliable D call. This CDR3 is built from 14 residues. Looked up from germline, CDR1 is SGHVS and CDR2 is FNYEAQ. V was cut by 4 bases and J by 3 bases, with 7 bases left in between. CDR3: CASSSPDGANVLTF. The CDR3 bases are TGTGCCAGCAGCTCTCCAGATGGGGCCAACGTCCTGACTTTC.

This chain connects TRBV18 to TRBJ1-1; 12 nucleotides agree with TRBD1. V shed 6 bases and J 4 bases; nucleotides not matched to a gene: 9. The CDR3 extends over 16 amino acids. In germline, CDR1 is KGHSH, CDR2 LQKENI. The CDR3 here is CASSPGQGARSTEAFF. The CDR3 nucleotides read TGTGCCAGCTCGCCGGGACAGGGGGCTCGTAGCACTGAAGCTTTCTTT.

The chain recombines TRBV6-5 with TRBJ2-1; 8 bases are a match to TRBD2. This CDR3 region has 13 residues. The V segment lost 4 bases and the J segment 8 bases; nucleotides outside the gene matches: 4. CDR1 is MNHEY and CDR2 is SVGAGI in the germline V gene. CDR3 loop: CASSSGLGDEQFF. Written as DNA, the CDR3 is TGTGCCAGCAGTTCGGGACTAGGTGATGAGCAGTTCTTC.

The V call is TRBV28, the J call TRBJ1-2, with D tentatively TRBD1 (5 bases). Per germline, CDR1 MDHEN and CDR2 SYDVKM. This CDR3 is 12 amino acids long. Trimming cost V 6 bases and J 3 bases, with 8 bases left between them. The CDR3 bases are TGTGCCAGCAGGGAGACAGACTATGGCTACACCTTC. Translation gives CASRETDYGYTF.

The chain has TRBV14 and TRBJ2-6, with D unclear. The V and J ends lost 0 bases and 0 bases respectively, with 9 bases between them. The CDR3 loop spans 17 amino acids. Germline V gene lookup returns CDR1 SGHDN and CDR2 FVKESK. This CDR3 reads CASSQDVRISGANVLTF. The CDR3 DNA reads TGTGCCAGCAGCCAAGATGTGAGAATCTCTGGGGCCAACGTCCTGACTTTC.

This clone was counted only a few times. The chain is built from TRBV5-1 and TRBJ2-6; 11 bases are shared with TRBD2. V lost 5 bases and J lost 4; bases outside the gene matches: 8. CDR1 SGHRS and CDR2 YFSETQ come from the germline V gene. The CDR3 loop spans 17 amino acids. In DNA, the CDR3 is TGCGCCAGCAGAGTAGCACTAGCGGGAGCCGGGGCCAACGTCCTGACTTTC. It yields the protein CASRVALAGAGANVLTF. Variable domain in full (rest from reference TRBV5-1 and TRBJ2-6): KAGVTQTPRYLIKTRGQQVTLSCSPISGHRSVSWYQQTPGQGLQFLFEYFSETQRNKGNFPGRFSGRQFSNSRSEMNVSTLELGDSALYLCASRVALAGAGANVLTFGAGSRLTVL.

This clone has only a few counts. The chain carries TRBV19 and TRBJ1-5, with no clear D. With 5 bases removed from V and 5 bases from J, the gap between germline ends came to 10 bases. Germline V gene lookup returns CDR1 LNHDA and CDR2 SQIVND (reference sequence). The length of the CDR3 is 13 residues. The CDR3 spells CASSVGRDQPQHF. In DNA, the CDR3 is TGTGCCAGTAGTGTAGGGCGGGATCAGCCCCAGCATTTT.

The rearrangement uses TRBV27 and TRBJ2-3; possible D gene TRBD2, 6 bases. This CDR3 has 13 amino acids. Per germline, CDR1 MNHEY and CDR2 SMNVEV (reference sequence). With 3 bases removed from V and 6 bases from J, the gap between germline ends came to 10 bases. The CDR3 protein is CASSFGTFDTQYF. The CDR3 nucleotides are TGTGCCAGCAGTTTCGGGACTTTTGATACGCAGTATTTT.

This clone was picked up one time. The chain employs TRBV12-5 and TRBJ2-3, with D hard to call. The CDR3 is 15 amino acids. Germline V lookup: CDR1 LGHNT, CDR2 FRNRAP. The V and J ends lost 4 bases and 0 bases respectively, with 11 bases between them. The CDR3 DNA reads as TGTGCTAGTGGTTCTGATGCGGCTAGCACAGATACGCAGTATTTT. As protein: CASGSDAASTDTQYF.

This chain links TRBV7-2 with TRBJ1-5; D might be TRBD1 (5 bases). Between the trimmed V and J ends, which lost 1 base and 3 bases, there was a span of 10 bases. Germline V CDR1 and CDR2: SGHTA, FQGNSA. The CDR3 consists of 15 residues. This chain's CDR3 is CASSLEGRVNQPQHF. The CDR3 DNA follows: TGTGCCAGCAGCTTAGAAGGCAGGGTCAATCAGCCCCAGCATTTT. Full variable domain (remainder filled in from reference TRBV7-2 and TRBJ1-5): GAGVSQSPSNKVTEKGKDVELRCDPISGHTALYWYRQSLGQGLEFLIYFQGNSAPDKSGLPSDRFSAERTGGSVSTLTIQRTQQEDSAVYLCASSLEGRVNQPQHFGDGTRLSIL.

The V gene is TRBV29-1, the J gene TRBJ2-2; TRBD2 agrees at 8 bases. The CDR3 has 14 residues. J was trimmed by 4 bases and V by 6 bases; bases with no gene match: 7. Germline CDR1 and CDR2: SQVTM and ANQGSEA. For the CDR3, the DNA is TGCAGCGTCAAACTAGCGGTCCTCACCGGGGAGCTGTTTTTT. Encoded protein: CSVKLAVLTGELFF.

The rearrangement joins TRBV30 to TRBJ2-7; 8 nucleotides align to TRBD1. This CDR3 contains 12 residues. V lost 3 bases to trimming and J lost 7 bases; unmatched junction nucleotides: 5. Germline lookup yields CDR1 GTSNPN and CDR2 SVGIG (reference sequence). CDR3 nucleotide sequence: TGTGCCTGGAGCGGACAGGGCTGGGAGCAGTACTTC. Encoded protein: CAWSGQGWEQYF.

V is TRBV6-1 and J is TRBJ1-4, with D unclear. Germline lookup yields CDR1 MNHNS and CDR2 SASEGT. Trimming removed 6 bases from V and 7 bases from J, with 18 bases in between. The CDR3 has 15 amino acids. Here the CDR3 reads CASSSDSGGSEKLFF. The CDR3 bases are TGTGCCAGCAGCTCCGACTCGGGTGGGAGTGAAAAACTGTTTTTT.

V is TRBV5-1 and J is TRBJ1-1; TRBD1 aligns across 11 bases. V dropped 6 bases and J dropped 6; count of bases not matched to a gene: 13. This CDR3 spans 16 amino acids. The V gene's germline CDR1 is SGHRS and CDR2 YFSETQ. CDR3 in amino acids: CASTAGQGALMAEAFF. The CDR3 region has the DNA TGCGCCAGCACCGCCGGACAGGGGGCGCTTATGGCTGAAGCTTTCTTT.

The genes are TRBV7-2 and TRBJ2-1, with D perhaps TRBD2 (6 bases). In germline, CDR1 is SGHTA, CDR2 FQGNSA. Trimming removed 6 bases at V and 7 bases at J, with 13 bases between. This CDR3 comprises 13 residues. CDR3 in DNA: TGTGCCAGCAGTCGGGGACTCCCGAATGAGCAGTTCTTC. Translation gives CASSRGLPNEQFF.

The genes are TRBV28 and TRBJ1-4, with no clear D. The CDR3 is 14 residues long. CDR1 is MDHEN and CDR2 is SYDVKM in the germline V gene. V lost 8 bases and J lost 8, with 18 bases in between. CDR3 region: CASCRSWRKEKLFF. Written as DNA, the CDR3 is TGTGCCAGCTGTAGGTCTTGGAGGAAAGAAAAACTGTTTTTT.

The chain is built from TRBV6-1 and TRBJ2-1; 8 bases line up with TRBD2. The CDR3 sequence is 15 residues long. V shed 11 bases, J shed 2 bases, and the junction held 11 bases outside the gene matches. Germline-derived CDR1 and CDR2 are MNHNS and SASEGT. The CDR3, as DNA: TGTGCCCTTTCCCTCACTAGCGGAACCTACAATGAGCAGTTCTTC. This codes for CALSLTSGTYNEQFF.

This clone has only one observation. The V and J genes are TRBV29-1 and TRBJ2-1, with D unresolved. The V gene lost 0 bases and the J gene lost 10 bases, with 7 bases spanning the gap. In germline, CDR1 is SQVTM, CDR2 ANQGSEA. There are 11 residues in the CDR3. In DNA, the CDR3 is TGCAGCGTTGAAGAAGCCAGGGAGCAGTTCTTC. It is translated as CSVEEAREQFF.